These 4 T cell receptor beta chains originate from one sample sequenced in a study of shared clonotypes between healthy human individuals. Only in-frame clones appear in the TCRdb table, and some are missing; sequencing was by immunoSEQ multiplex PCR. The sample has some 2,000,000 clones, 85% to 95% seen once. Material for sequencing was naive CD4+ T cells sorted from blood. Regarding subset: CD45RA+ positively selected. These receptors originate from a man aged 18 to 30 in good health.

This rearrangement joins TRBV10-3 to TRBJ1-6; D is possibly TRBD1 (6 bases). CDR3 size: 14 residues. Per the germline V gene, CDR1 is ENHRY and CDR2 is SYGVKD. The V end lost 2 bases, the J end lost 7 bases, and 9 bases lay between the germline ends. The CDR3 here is CAISERDTNSPLHF. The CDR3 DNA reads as TGTGCCATCAGTGAGAGGGACACAAATTCACCCCTCCACTTT.

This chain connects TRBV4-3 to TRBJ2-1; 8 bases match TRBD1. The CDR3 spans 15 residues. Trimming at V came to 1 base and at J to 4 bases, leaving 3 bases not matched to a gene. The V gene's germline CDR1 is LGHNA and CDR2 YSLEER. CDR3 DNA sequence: TGCGCCAGCAGCCAAGCTTGGGACAGGTACAATGAGCAGTTCTTC. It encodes CASSQAWDRYNEQFF.

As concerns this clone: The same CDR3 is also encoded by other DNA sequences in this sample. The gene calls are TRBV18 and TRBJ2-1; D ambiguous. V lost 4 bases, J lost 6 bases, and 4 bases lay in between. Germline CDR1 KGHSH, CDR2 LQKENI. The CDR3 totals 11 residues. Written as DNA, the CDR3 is TGTGCCAGCTCACTTGGCAATGAGCAGTTCTTC. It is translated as CASSLGNEQFF. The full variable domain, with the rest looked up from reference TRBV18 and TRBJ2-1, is NAGVMQNPRHLVRRRGQEARLRCSPMKGHSHVYWYRQLPEEGLKFMVYLQKENIIDESGMPKERFSAEFPKEGPSILRIQQVVRGDSAAYFCASSLGNEQFFGPGTRLTVL.

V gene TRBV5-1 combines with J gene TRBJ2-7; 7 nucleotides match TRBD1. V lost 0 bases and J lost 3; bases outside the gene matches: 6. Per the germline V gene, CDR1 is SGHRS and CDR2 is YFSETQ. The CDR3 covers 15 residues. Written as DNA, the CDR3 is TGCGCCAGCAGCTTGGGACAGGGCTTACTCTACGAGCAGTACTTC. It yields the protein CASSLGQGLLYEQYF.